One sample yielded the 29 T cell receptor beta chains listed below, sequenced in a study of T cell changes during pregnancy in multiple sclerosis. Profiling relied on immunoSEQ multiplex PCR, and the TCRdb table lists in-frame clones only, not all of them. Of about 71,000 clones detected, around nine tenths appear once; the ten largest clones hold about 1%. This specimen consisted of peripheral blood, obtained in the third trimester of pregnancy. These receptors originate from a female donor with multiple sclerosis, enrolled in a pregnancy study.

The chain carries TRBV29-1 and TRBJ2-7; D gene ambiguous. The CDR3 spans 14 residues. V was pared by 5 bases and J by 6 bases, with 20 bases between. Germline V gene data show CDR1 as SQVTM and CDR2 as ANQGSEA. The CDR3 DNA follows: TGCAGCGTTTCCCCGAGAGTAGGCGGTATCGAGCAGTACTTC. Translated, it gives CSVSPRVGGIEQYF.

The rearrangement links TRBV20-1 to TRBJ2-5; D gene uncertain. Germline V CDR1 and CDR2: DFQATT, SNEGSKA (reference sequence). The V end was cut by 3 bases, the J end by 6 bases, with 8 bases between. The CDR3 totals 11 residues. The CDR3 sequence: CSARPLQTQYF. CDR3 in DNA: TGCAGTGCTAGGCCACTTCAGACCCAGTACTTC.

The chain carries TRBV27 and TRBJ2-3; D is uncertain. V was shortened by 0 bases and J by 6 bases, with 7 bases between the two germline ends. Germline V gene sequence: CDR1 MNHEY, CDR2 SMNVEV (reference sequence). CDR3 size: 13 residues. For the CDR3, the DNA is TGTGCCAGCAGTTTATCGAGAGTGGATACGCAGTATTTT. As protein: CASSLSRVDTQYF.

This chain joins TRBV11-3 and TRBJ2-3; no reliable D call. The germline V gene has CDR1 SGHNT and CDR2 YENEEA. CDR3 size: 13 residues. V lost 3 bases to trimming and J lost 5 bases, with 9 bases between them. The CDR3 coding sequence is TGTGCCAGCAGCTTTTCCCCCTTAGATACGCAGTATTTT. Its protein product is CASSFSPLDTQYF. Full variable domain (missing parts from reference TRBV11-3 and TRBJ2-3): EAGVVQSPRYKIIEKKQPVAFWCNPISGHNTLYWYLQNLGQGPELLIRYENEEAVDDSQLPKDRFSAERLKGVDSTLKIQPAELGDSAVYLCASSFSPLDTQYFGPGTRLTVL.

J is TRBJ1-6 and V is TRBV18, with 8 bases that match TRBD1. With V trimmed by 0 bases and J by 2 bases, 6 bases remained unmatched. Germline V CDR1 and CDR2: KGHSH, LQKENI. There are 18 residues in the CDR3. The CDR3 DNA sequence: TGTGCCAGCTCACCACCGGGACAGGTCGGGCCCTATAATTCACCCCTCCACTTT. It yields the protein CASSPPGQVGPYNSPLHF.

The chain carries TRBV14 and TRBJ1-1; D is possibly TRBD1 (6 bases). V lost 0 bases to trimming and J lost 3 bases, with 11 bases between them. The CDR3 has 15 residues. Per the germline V gene, CDR1 is SGHDN and CDR2 is FVKESK. CDR3 amino acids: CASSQDAGADTEAFF. The CDR3 nucleotides read TGTGCCAGCAGCCAAGATGCGGGGGCCGACACTGAAGCTTTCTTT.

This chain connects TRBV4-3 to TRBJ1-2, with 7 bases that match TRBD1. CDR1 is LGHNA, CDR2 YSLEER, per germline. This CDR3 comprises 13 residues. J was trimmed by 4 bases and V by 2 bases; bases with no gene match: 1. The CDR3 DNA is TGCGCCAGCAGCCAAACAGGGGCCTATGGCTACACCTTC. Protein: CASSQTGAYGYTF.

The chain uses TRBV28 and TRBJ1-5; 7 bases map to TRBD1. This CDR3 is 14 amino acids long. CDR1 and CDR2 from the germline V gene are MDHEN and SYDVKM. V lost 5 bases to trimming and J lost 6 bases; unmatched junction nucleotides: 7. The CDR3 DNA reads TGTGCCAGCAGTCGACAGGGTCGGTTTCAGCCCCAGCATTTT. The encoded protein is CASSRQGRFQPQHF.

This chain connects TRBV30 to TRBJ2-7; 10 bases are a match to TRBD2. Germline V CDR1 and CDR2: GTSNPN, SVGIG (reference sequence). The CDR3 contains 15 residues. After removal of 4 bases from V and 5 bases from J, the junction contained 11 bases not matched to a gene. DNA of the CDR3: TGTGCCTGGAATATAGCGGGAGGCGGGGGCCACGAGCAGTACTTC. This codes for CAWNIAGGGGHEQYF.

The chain uses TRBV7-2 and TRBJ2-3; possibly TRBD2 for D (6 bases). Germline-derived CDR1 and CDR2 are SGHTA and FQGNSA. This CDR3 comprises 16 residues. Trimming removed 1 base from V and 2 bases from J, with 13 bases in between. The CDR3 is CASSLGWGGTTDTQYF. In nucleotides, the CDR3 is TGTGCCAGCAGCTTAGGGTGGGGCGGGACCACAGATACGCAGTATTTT.

The chain is built from TRBV6-1 and TRBJ2-3; 9 positions agree with TRBD1. Germline CDR1 reads MNHNS; CDR2 reads SASEGT. V gave up 4 bases and J gave up 0 bases; unmatched junction bases: 5. CDR3 length: 16 residues. CDR3: CASSGNRGPSTDTQYF. The CDR3 DNA reads TGTGCCAGCAGTGGAAACAGGGGGCCTAGCACAGATACGCAGTATTTT.

This chain links TRBV7-2 with TRBJ2-6; D remains ambiguous. Between the trimmed V and J ends, which lost 1 base and 4 bases, there was a span of 8 bases. Germline CDR1 reads SGHTA; CDR2 reads FQGNSA. The CDR3 has 15 amino acids. CDR3 nucleotide sequence: TGTGCCAGCAGCTTAGTCGGTGAAGGGGCCAACGTCCTGACTTTC. This encodes CASSLVGEGANVLTF.

This clone was recorded only once. The chain couples TRBV4-2 to TRBJ1-4, with D tentatively TRBD1 (5 bases). Per germline, CDR1 LGHNA and CDR2 YNFKEQ. The V gene lost 2 bases and the J gene lost 8 bases, with 15 bases spanning the gap. This CDR3 region has 15 residues. CDR3 sequence: CASSQRRGRGEKLFF. The CDR3 nucleotides read TGTGCCAGCAGCCAACGGAGGGGCCGAGGGGAAAAACTGTTTTTT.

A single count supports this clone. This chain links TRBV2 with TRBJ2-1; 11 bases fit TRBD2. The V gene end was trimmed by 2 bases and the J gene end by 3 bases; junction bases not matched to a gene: 6. Germline CDR1 is SNHLY and CDR2 is FYNNEI. The CDR3 extends over 17 amino acids. CDR3 sequence: CASSELASGRSYNEQFF. The CDR3 bases are TGTGCCAGCAGTGAATTGGCTAGCGGGAGGAGCTACAATGAGCAGTTCTTC.

This clone was found once. The CDR3 region is CASSPTISSGANVLTF. The CDR3 DNA reads TGCGCCAGCAGCCCGACTATAAGCTCTGGGGCCAACGTCCTGACTTTC. The genes are TRBV5-1 and TRBJ2-6; the D gene is possibly TRBD2 (5 bases). Germline V gives CDR1 SGHRS, CDR2 YFSETQ. The V end was cut by 4 bases, the J end by 0 bases, with 11 bases between. This CDR3 has 16 residues.

The rearrangement links TRBV13 to TRBJ1-1; D may be TRBD1 (5 bases). Germline V gives CDR1 PRHDT, CDR2 FYEKMQ (reference sequence). V shed 5 bases and J shed 1 base, with 26 bases lying between them. The CDR3 length is 19 residues. The DNA for the CDR3 is TGTGCCAGCAGCGGCATGGGTGGGTCAGGGCTCACCCCGAACACTGAAGCTTTCTTT. It specifies CASSGMGGSGLTPNTEAFF.

The J gene is TRBJ1-1, the V gene TRBV5-1; perhaps TRBD1 as D (5 bases). The CDR3 sequence is 15 residues long. With 0 bases removed from V and 1 base from J, the gap between germline ends came to 10 bases. Germline CDR1 SGHRS, CDR2 YFSETQ. Written as DNA, the CDR3 is TGCGCCAGCAGCTTGGAGATGGGGCAGAACACTGAAGCTTTCTTT. Its translation: CASSLEMGQNTEAFF.

The rearrangement uses TRBV11-2 and TRBJ2-7; 8 bases fit TRBD1. V was clipped by 5 bases and J by 5 bases; unmatched bases: 8. CDR1 is SGHAT, CDR2 FQNNGV, per germline. CDR3 size: 14 residues. Here the CDR3 reads CASSTTRTGNEQYF. Written as DNA, the CDR3 is TGTGCCAGCAGCACCACAAGGACAGGGAACGAGCAGTACTTC.

V and J are TRBV18 and TRBJ2-5, with 13 bases aligning to TRBD2. The germline gives CDR1 KGHSH, CDR2 LQKENI. With 1 base clipped from V and 2 bases from J, the junction kept 7 bases outside the gene matches. CDR3 length equals 18 residues. The CDR3 region has the DNA TGTGCCAGCTCACCACTGGGACTAGCGGGAATAGGGCAAGAGACCCAGTACTTC. Translating gives CASSPLGLAGIGQETQYF.

The rearrangement links TRBV5-1 to TRBJ2-5; 7 positions match TRBD2. Losses at the gene ends were 1 base for V and 5 bases for J; bases not matched to a gene: 8. This CDR3 comprises 15 residues. CDR1 is SGHRS, CDR2 YFSETQ, per germline. This chain's CDR3 is CASSLSEGGRETQYF. CDR3 nucleotide sequence: TGCGCCAGCAGCTTGTCGGAGGGAGGGCGGGAGACCCAGTACTTC. The whole variable domain, remainder taken from reference TRBV5-1 and TRBJ2-5, is KAGVTQTPRYLIKTRGQQVTLSCSPISGHRSVSWYQQTPGQGLQFLFEYFSETQRNKGNFPGRFSGRQFSNSRSEMNVSTLELGDSALYLCASSLSEGGRETQYFGPGTRLLVL.

This clone was seen a single time. The J gene is TRBJ2-7, the V gene TRBV2; TRBD1 agrees at 9 bases. Trimming removed 6 bases from V and 3 bases from J; junction bases left unmatched: 6. This CDR3 spans 14 amino acids. Germline CDR1 and CDR2: SNHLY and FYNNEI. CDR3 amino acids: CASSPGTGYYEQYF. The CDR3 DNA sequence: TGTGCCAGCAGCCCCGGGACAGGGTACTACGAGCAGTACTTC.

This clone occurred once. The chain recombines TRBV7-2 with TRBJ1-2, with D possibly matching TRBD1 (5 bases). Trimming took 1 base from V and 3 from J, leaving 12 bases between them. The CDR3 contains 15 residues. Germline CDR1 is SGHTA and CDR2 is FQGNSA. The CDR3 region is CASSLGTRDYYGYTF. The CDR3 region has the DNA TGTGCCAGCAGCTTAGGCACCAGGGATTACTATGGCTACACCTTC.

CDR3 region: CASSLRFIRVGNQPQHF. The CDR3 coding sequence is TGTGCCAGCAGCTTGAGATTTATTCGGGTTGGTAATCAGCCCCAGCATTTT. The V and J genes are TRBV5-5 and TRBJ1-5; no reliable D call. The CDR3 runs 17 residues. Trimming stripped 1 base from V and 4 bases from J, with 18 bases between. Germline V gives CDR1 SGHKS, CDR2 YYEKEE (reference sequence).

This clone was found once. The gene calls are TRBV19 and TRBJ2-3; tentative D call: TRBD2 (5 bases). V lost 1 base to trimming and J lost 1 base, with 9 bases between them. The CDR3 length is 15 residues. Germline CDR1 and CDR2: LNHDA and SQIVND (reference sequence). The CDR3 coding sequence is TGTGCCAGTAGTATAGCGGGATCGGGCACAGATACGCAGTATTTT. This translates into CASSIAGSGTDTQYF.

The J gene is TRBJ2-7, the V gene TRBV29-1, with 8 bases aligning to TRBD1. This CDR3 is built from 15 residues. Germline V gene lookup returns CDR1 SQVTM and CDR2 ANQGSEA. Trimming at V came to 1 base and at J to 0 bases, leaving 5 bases not matched to a gene. The CDR3 bases are TGCAGCGTTGAAGCCCGGACAGGGACCTCCTACGAGCAGTACTTC. Its protein product is CSVEARTGTSYEQYF.

The chain is built from TRBV18 and TRBJ1-5; D is perhaps TRBD1 (5 bases). Trimming left V 2 bases short and J 5 bases short, with 7 bases between. CDR1 is KGHSH, CDR2 LQKENI, per germline. The CDR3 extends over 13 amino acids. CDR3 region: CASSPGGDQPQHF. The CDR3 DNA reads TGTGCCAGCTCACCAGGGGGGGATCAGCCCCAGCATTTT. Full variable domain (outside the CDR3, taken from reference TRBV18 and TRBJ1-5): NAGVMQNPRHLVRRRGQEARLRCSPMKGHSHVYWYRQLPEEGLKFMVYLQKENIIDESGMPKERFSAEFPKEGPSILRIQQVVRGDSAAYFCASSPGGDQPQHFGDGTRLSIL.

For the CDR3, the DNA is TGTGCCACCAGCAGAGTCGCTAGACACAATGAGCAGTTCTTC. Amino acids: CATSRVARHNEQFF. The chain uses TRBV15 and TRBJ2-1; D is ambiguous. V lost 1 base to trimming and J lost 5 bases, with 9 bases between them. The CDR3 totals 14 residues. Germline CDR1 reads LNHNV; CDR2 reads YYDKDF (reference sequence).

As regards this clone: The sample contains more than one DNA sequence encoding this CDR3. In nucleotides, the CDR3 is TGTGCCAGCAGCTTAGCGGGAGGTGTGGAGACCCAGTACTTC. Translated, it gives CASSLAGGVETQYF. The V and J genes are TRBV7-2 and TRBJ2-5; a weak D match, TRBD2 (6 bases). This CDR3 has 14 amino acids. V dropped 0 bases and J dropped 5 bases, with 10 bases sitting between them. CDR1 is SGHTA and CDR2 is FQGNSA in the germline V gene.

This chain joins TRBV14 and TRBJ2-2; TRBD2 matches at 13 bases. CDR3 size: 15 residues. Germline V CDR1 and CDR2: SGHDN, FVKESK. V was clipped by 7 bases and J by 5 bases; unmatched bases: 4. This CDR3 is CASNGLAGATGELFF. The CDR3, as DNA: TGTGCCAGCAACGGACTAGCGGGAGCTACCGGGGAGCTGTTTTTT.